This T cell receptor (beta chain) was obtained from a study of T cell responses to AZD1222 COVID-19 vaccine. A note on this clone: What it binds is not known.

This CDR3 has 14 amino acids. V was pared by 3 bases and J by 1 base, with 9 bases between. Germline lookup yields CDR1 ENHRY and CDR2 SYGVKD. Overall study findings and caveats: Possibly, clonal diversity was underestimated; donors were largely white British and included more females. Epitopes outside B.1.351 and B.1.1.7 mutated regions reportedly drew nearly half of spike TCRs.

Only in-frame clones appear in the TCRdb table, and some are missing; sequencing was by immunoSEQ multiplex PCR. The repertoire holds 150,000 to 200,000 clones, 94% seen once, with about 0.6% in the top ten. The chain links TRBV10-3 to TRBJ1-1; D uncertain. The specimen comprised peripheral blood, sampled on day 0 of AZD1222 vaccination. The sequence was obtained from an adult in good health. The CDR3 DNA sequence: TGTGCCATCAGTGAATTATCTGAGAACACTGAAGCTTTCTTT. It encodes CAISELSENTEAFF.